Presented here are 30 T cell receptor beta chains from one specimen sequenced in a study of OX40 agonist ivuxolimab in advanced cancers. Repertoires were generated with immunoSEQ multiplex PCR, while TCRdb's copy carries only in-frame clones and drops some. The sample lists approximately 120,000 clones; 92% were seen once. This specimen consisted of CD4+ or CD8+ T cells sorted from blood, obtained in a trial of the OX40 agonist ivuxolimab. The receptors were gathered from an adult with an advanced solid tumor such as melanoma, head and neck, liver or kidney cancer.

The gene calls are TRBV7-2 and TRBJ2-7; weak D call: TRBD2 (6 bases). CDR1 and CDR2 (germline): SGHTA, FQGNSA. V lost 4 bases and J 4 bases, leaving 17 bases between the germline ends. This CDR3 spans 15 amino acids. The CDR3 reads CASSSWVAVGYEQYF. DNA for the CDR3: TGTGCCAGCAGCTCTTGGGTAGCGGTTGGGTACGAGCAGTACTTC.

CDR3 protein: CASSKGKGTQETQYF. The CDR3 region has the DNA TGTGCCAGCTCAAAAGGGAAAGGGACCCAAGAGACCCAGTACTTC. V gene TRBV18 combines with J gene TRBJ2-5; possibly TRBD1 or TRBD2 for D (5 bases each). The CDR3 sequence is 15 residues long. The germline V gene encodes CDR1 KGHSH and CDR2 LQKENI. With 5 bases removed from V and 1 base from J, the gap between germline ends came to 14 bases.

The rearrangement joins TRBV25-1 to TRBJ2-5; 8 bases are shared with TRBD2. Trimming at V came to 10 bases and at J to 5 bases, leaving 9 bases not matched to a gene. The CDR3 is 13 amino acids. CDR1 MGHDK and CDR2 SYGVNS come from the germline V gene. CDR3 bases: TGTGCCACAGGACTAGCTGGTGCGGAGACCCAGTACTTC. Its translation is CATGLAGAETQYF.

The chain employs TRBV28 and TRBJ1-1; 9 nucleotides agree with TRBD1. V lost 3 bases, J lost 8 bases, and 22 bases stayed unmatched. The CDR3 is 19 residues long. Germline CDR1 and CDR2: MDHEN and SYDVKM. CDR3: CASSFSGGGDRAGIREAFF. As DNA, the CDR3 is TGTGCCAGCAGTTTTTCGGGGGGCGGGGACAGGGCGGGAATCAGGGAAGCTTTCTTT.

The gene calls are TRBV7-2 and TRBJ2-3; TRBD1 aligns across 8 bases. CDR3 length equals 15 residues. Germline V CDR1 and CDR2: SGHTA, FQGNSA. Trimming cost V 3 bases and J 0 bases; bases outside gene matches: 2. The CDR3 protein is CASSLGTGSTDTQYF. Written as DNA, the CDR3 is TGTGCCAGCAGCTTGGGGACAGGAAGCACAGATACGCAGTATTTT.

This chain uses TRBV7-2 with TRBJ1-3; D call uncertain. V dropped 2 bases and J dropped 1 base, with 9 bases sitting between them. Germline V gene lookup returns CDR1 SGHTA and CDR2 FQGNSA. This CDR3 comprises 15 residues. The CDR3 bases are TGTGCCAGCAGCTTAATGGCCAGTTCTGGAAACACCATATATTTT. Translation gives CASSLMASSGNTIYF.

The sample holds one count of this clone. The J gene is TRBJ1-1, the V gene TRBV19; D is perhaps TRBD1 (6 bases). With 5 bases removed from V and 5 bases from J, the gap between germline ends came to 21 bases. This CDR3 spans 16 amino acids. Germline lookup yields CDR1 LNHDA and CDR2 SQIVND (reference sequence). CDR3 DNA: TGTGCCAGTAGTTACCGGGACACCACAAAAGGTACTGAAGCTTTCTTT. It encodes CASSYRDTTKGTEAFF. Using reference TRBV19 and TRBJ1-1 for the parts outside the CDR3, the full variable domain is DGGITQSPKYLFRKEGQNVTLSCEQNLNHDAMYWYRQDPGQGLRLIYYSQIVNDFQKGDIAEGYSVSREKKESFPLTVTSAQKNPTAFYLCASSYRDTTKGTEAFFGQGTRLTVV.

J is TRBJ2-2 and V is TRBV7-3; no clear D gene. The germline V and J ends were trimmed by 6 bases and 4 bases, with 9 bases remaining between them. The CDR3 is made up of 13 amino acids. Germline V gene sequence: CDR1 SGHTA, CDR2 FQGTGA. This chain's CDR3 is CASSKRSTGELFF. CDR3 coding DNA: TGTGCCAGCAGTAAAAGATCCACCGGGGAGCTGTTTTTT.

The rearrangement uses TRBV9 and TRBJ2-1; D might be TRBD2 (5 bases). V was shortened by 3 bases and J by 4 bases, with 14 bases between the two germline ends. Looked up from germline, CDR1 is SGDLS and CDR2 is YYNGEE. The CDR3 spans 15 residues. The CDR3 DNA follows: TGTGCCAGCAGCGCCCCCGGACTCCAGTACAATGAGCAGTTCTTC. It is translated as CASSAPGLQYNEQFF.

V gene TRBV30 combines with J gene TRBJ1-1; 8 bases line up with TRBD1. Per the germline V gene, CDR1 is GTSNPN and CDR2 is SVGIG (reference sequence). The CDR3 runs 12 residues. Trimming at V came to 5 bases and at J to 5 bases, leaving 4 bases not matched to a gene. CDR3 DNA: TGTGCCTGGTTACAGGGGGGGACTGAAGCTTTCTTT. Amino acid sequence: CAWLQGGTEAFF. The full variable domain, its missing parts supplied by reference TRBV30 and TRBJ1-1, is SQTIHQWPATLVQPVGSPLSLECTVEGTSNPNLYWYRQAAGRGLQLLFYSVGIGQISSEVPQNLSASRPQDRQFILSSKKLLLSDSGFYLCAWLQGGTEAFFGQGTRLTVV.

This clone appeared a single time. V gene TRBV11-2 combines with J gene TRBJ2-5; 7 bases are shared with TRBD1. With 1 base clipped from V and 2 bases from J, the junction kept 7 bases outside the gene matches. This CDR3 has 16 residues. Germline assignment: CDR1 SGHAT and CDR2 FQNNGV. CDR3 sequence: CASSLVKGTAQETQYF. The CDR3 DNA is TGTGCCAGCAGCTTAGTGAAAGGGACAGCTCAAGAGACCCAGTACTTC.

This rearrangement joins TRBV10-3 to TRBJ2-5, with 9 bases aligning to TRBD2. The tail of the sequence fits TRBJ2-7 better, so the J call may be wrong. Germline V gene lookup returns CDR1 ENHRY and CDR2 SYGVKD. The CDR3 extends over 12 amino acids. The CDR3 DNA follows: TGTGCCGCCGGGACTAGCTCATACGAGCAGTACTTC. This sequence encodes CAAGTSSYEQYF.

This chain joins TRBV15 and TRBJ2-5; TRBD2 might be the D (5 bases). CDR1 and CDR2 from the germline V gene are LNHNV and YYDKDF (reference sequence). Trimming shortened V by 3 bases and J by 10 bases, and 12 bases separated the two germline ends. There are 12 residues in the CDR3. The CDR3 here is CATSSGREGQYF. The CDR3 DNA is TGTGCCACCAGCAGTGGGAGAGAAGGCCAGTACTTC.

The V and J genes are TRBV5-1 and TRBJ2-4, with TRBD1 matching over 8 bases. CDR1 and CDR2 from the germline V gene are SGHRS and YFSETQ. The ends lost 4 bases at V and 4 bases at J; junction bases unmatched: 7. CDR3 length: 15 residues. The CDR3 nucleotides are TGCGCCAGCAGCCCTGGGACAGGACTAAAAAACATTCAGTACTTC. Amino acids: CASSPGTGLKNIQYF.

The sample holds one count of this clone. J is TRBJ2-7 and V is TRBV29-1; possibly TRBD1 or TRBD2 for D (5 bases each). The CDR3 consists of 13 residues. The V end lost 4 bases, the J end lost 2 bases, and 12 bases lay between the germline ends. Germline lookup yields CDR1 SQVTM and CDR2 ANQGSEA. The CDR3 DNA is TGCAGCGTTGCGAGGGGAACCACCTACGAGCAGTACTTC. Translation: CSVARGTTYEQYF.

Turning to this clone: The same CDR3 arises from other DNA sequences in this sample as well. This chain connects TRBV19 to TRBJ2-7; TRBD2 matches 7 bases. CDR1 LNHDA and CDR2 SQIVND come from the germline V gene (reference sequence). The V segment lost 6 bases and the J segment 7 bases; nucleotides outside the gene matches: 15. The CDR3 spans 15 residues. Here the CDR3 DNA reads TGTGCCAGTAGGGGATTACTGGCGGGAGAGGGGGAGCAGTACTTC. Translated, it gives CASRGLLAGEGEQYF. The entire variable domain, with the rest obtained from reference TRBV19 and TRBJ2-7, is as follows: DGGITQSPKYLFRKEGQNVTLSCEQNLNHDAMYWYRQDPGQGLRLIYYSQIVNDFQKGDIAEGYSVSREKKESFPLTVTSAQKNPTAFYLCASRGLLAGEGEQYFGPGTRLTVT.

This clone was seen a single time. The genes are TRBV14 and TRBJ2-2, with 7 nucleotides matching TRBD1. The V segment lost 1 base and the J segment 5 bases; nucleotides outside the gene matches: 4. Per the germline V gene, CDR1 is SGHDN and CDR2 is FVKESK. The CDR3 covers 15 residues. This chain's CDR3 is CASSQVDRVTGELFF. DNA of the CDR3: TGTGCCAGCAGCCAAGTCGACAGGGTTACCGGGGAGCTGTTTTTT.

This chain connects TRBV5-1 to TRBJ1-3; 12 nucleotides agree with TRBD1. The germline V gene encodes CDR1 SGHRS and CDR2 YFSETQ. The CDR3 runs to 17 residues. V was pared by 4 bases and J by 3 bases, with 8 bases of the junction left unmatched. As DNA, the CDR3 is TGCGCCAGCAGCACTGGGACAGGGGGCGCGAATGGAAACACCATATATTTT. Residues: CASSTGTGGANGNTIYF.

The chain combines TRBV11-3 with TRBJ2-3, with D maybe TRBD2 (5 bases). The CDR3 has 15 residues. Germline CDR1 is SGHNT and CDR2 is YENEEA. Trimming took off 4 bases at V and 1 base at J, with 12 bases between the two ends. CDR3 region: CASSYRGHGTDTQYF. The CDR3 region has the DNA TGTGCCAGCAGCTACAGAGGGCACGGCACAGATACGCAGTATTTT.

This sequence joins TRBV7-2 and TRBJ1-3, with TRBD1 as a possible D gene (6 bases). V lost 2 bases and J lost 1, with 12 bases in between. The CDR3 totals 16 residues. Germline CDR1 is SGHTA and CDR2 is FQGNSA. As DNA, the CDR3 is TGTGCCAGCAGCTTAACCCTAGGGGGGTCTGGAAACACCATATATTTT. It yields the protein CASSLTLGGSGNTIYF.

This chain links TRBV4-3 with TRBJ2-3; maybe TRBD2 (6 bases). The V and J ends lost 1 base and 4 bases respectively, with 15 bases between them. Germline CDR1 is LGHNA and CDR2 is YSLEER. The CDR3 length is 16 residues. The CDR3 DNA sequence: TGCGCCAGCAGCCAAGGAGTCGGGCGGGACCCAGATACGCAGTATTTT. It encodes CASSQGVGRDPDTQYF.

This chain uses TRBV11-2 with TRBJ1-1; tentative D call: TRBD1 (6 bases). Germline V CDR1 and CDR2: SGHAT, FQNNGV. V was trimmed by 3 bases and J by 8 bases, leaving 7 bases between them. The CDR3 is made up of 11 amino acids. CDR3 sequence reads: CASSLQGEAFF. DNA for the CDR3: TGTGCCAGCAGCTTGCAGGGGGAAGCTTTCTTT.

This chain connects TRBV7-8 to TRBJ2-1; 16 nucleotides agree with TRBD2. The ends lost 5 bases at V and 9 bases at J; junction bases unmatched: 4. The CDR3 runs 15 residues. CDR1 is SGHVS, CDR2 FQNEAQ, per germline. CDR3 amino acids: CASSLGLAGGTEQFF. In DNA form, the CDR3 reads TGTGCCAGCAGCCTGGGACTAGCGGGAGGGACTGAGCAGTTCTTC.

The rearrangement uses TRBV27 and TRBJ1-5; tentative D call: TRBD1 (5 bases). Germline CDR1 and CDR2: MNHEY and SMNVEV (reference sequence). CDR3 length: 14 amino acids. Trimming took 2 bases from V and 4 from J, leaving 9 bases between them. DNA for the CDR3: TGTGCCAGCAGTTTACTGGGACCAAATCAGCCCCAGCATTTT. Residues: CASSLLGPNQPQHF.

This clone appeared a single time. DNA of the CDR3: TGTGCCAGTAGCGTAGGTGTAAGAAGGACAGCCTCTGGAAACACCATATATTTT. Translation: CASSVGVRRTASGNTIYF. This chain links TRBV19 with TRBJ1-3, with TRBD1 as a possible D gene (6 bases). Per the germline V gene, CDR1 is LNHDA and CDR2 is SQIVND (reference sequence). This CDR3 has 18 amino acids. With 6 bases removed from V and 0 bases from J, the gap between germline ends came to 21 bases. The variable domain in full, with the rest retrieved from reference TRBV19 and TRBJ1-3, is DGGITQSPKYLFRKEGQNVTLSCEQNLNHDAMYWYRQDPGQGLRLIYYSQIVNDFQKGDIAEGYSVSREKKESFPLTVTSAQKNPTAFYLCASSVGVRRTASGNTIYFGEGSWLTVV.

The V and J genes are TRBV18 and TRBJ1-2; D not resolved. CDR3 length: 16 residues. Per the germline V gene, CDR1 is KGHSH and CDR2 is LQKENI. Trimming took 4 bases from V and 3 from J, leaving 18 bases between them. CDR3 loop: CASSRSQSGLDYGYTF. In DNA form, the CDR3 reads TGTGCCAGCTCACGTTCTCAGTCGGGGTTGGACTATGGCTACACCTTC.

Remarks on this clone: This specimen includes other DNA sequences encoding the same CDR3. The chain has TRBV19 and TRBJ1-4; tentatively, D is TRBD1 (5 bases). The CDR3 sequence is 15 residues long. The germline V gene has CDR1 LNHDA and CDR2 SQIVND (reference sequence). Deletions cut 3 bases from V and 8 bases from J, with 16 bases between. For the CDR3, the DNA is TGTGCCAGTAGTATCGAAGGGCAGGGTCGAGAAAAACTGTTTTTT. As protein: CASSIEGQGREKLFF.

This chain links TRBV12-2 with TRBJ2-7. TRBV12-2 has pseudogene status. This CDR3 has 15 amino acids. CDR3 amino acids: CASRFRDQSSYEQYF. Here the CDR3 DNA reads TGTGCAAGTCGCTTCCGGGACCAGAGCTCCTACGAGCAGTACTTC.

The chain couples TRBV30 to TRBJ1-4; D remains ambiguous. CDR1 is GTSNPN, CDR2 SVGIG, per germline (reference sequence). The CDR3 extends over 14 amino acids. Trimming removed 0 bases from V and 5 bases from J, with 10 bases in between. CDR3 sequence: CAWSVWGGNEKLFF. The CDR3 DNA follows: TGTGCCTGGAGTGTATGGGGAGGGAATGAAAAACTGTTTTTT.

The CDR3 is CASSFQATGGTEAFF. CDR3 in DNA: TGTGCCAGCAGCTTCCAAGCGACAGGGGGCACTGAAGCTTTCTTT. This chain joins TRBV11-2 and TRBJ1-1, with 9 bases that match TRBD1. From germline, CDR1 is SGHAT and CDR2 FQNNGV. J gave up 4 bases and V 3 bases, and 6 bases lay outside the gene matches. The CDR3 is made up of 15 amino acids.